This entry describes one T cell receptor (beta chain). These data belong to a study of human T cells and chemical hapten exposure. Regarding time point: patch test 1, 2 weeks after DPC sensitization. Treatment: therapeutic diphenylcyclopropenone sensitization with weekly scalp DPC. Donors were 18 to 70-year-old alopecia patients suitable for DPC. A single record per CDR3 protein comes from TCRdb applying MiXCR to the RACE reads. Here the sample spans some 77,000 distinct CDR3 sequences, 10% being singletons. Germline V lookup: CDR1 SGHAT, CDR2 FQNNGV. V shed 4 bases, J shed 5 bases, and the junction held 10 bases outside the gene matches. The CDR3 is made up of 16 amino acids.

This sequence originates from a woman in her forties or fifties with alopecia areata. Some clones in this sample may be carry-over from other donors' samples. V and J are TRBV11-2 and TRBJ2-1; TRBD1 aligns across 8 bases. The material sequenced was whole blood, taken in connection with sensitization to the hapten diphenylcyclopropenone (DPC). The CDR3 DNA is TGTGCCAGCAGCTCAATCCGGGACAGGCTTAACAATGAGCAGTTCTTC. It translates to CASSSIRDRLNNEQFF. Variable domain in full (rest from reference TRBV11-2 and TRBJ2-1): EAGVAQSPRYKIIEKRQSVAFWCNPISGHATLYWYQQILGQGPKLLIQFQNNGVVDDSQLPKDRFSAERLKGVDSTLKIQPAKLEDSAVYLCASSSIRDRLNNEQFFGPGTRLTVL.